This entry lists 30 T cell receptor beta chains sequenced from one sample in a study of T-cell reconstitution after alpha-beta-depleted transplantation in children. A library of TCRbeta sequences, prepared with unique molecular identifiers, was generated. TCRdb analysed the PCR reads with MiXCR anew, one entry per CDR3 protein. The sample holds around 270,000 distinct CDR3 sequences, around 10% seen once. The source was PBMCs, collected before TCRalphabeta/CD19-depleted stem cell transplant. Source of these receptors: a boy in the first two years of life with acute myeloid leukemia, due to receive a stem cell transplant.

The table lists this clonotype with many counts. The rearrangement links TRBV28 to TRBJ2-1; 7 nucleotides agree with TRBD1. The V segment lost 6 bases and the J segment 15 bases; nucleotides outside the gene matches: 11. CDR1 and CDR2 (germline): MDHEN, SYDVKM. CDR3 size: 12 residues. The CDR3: CASRLPDREWFF. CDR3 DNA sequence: TGTGCCAGCAGACTCCCAGACAGGGAATGGTTCTTC.

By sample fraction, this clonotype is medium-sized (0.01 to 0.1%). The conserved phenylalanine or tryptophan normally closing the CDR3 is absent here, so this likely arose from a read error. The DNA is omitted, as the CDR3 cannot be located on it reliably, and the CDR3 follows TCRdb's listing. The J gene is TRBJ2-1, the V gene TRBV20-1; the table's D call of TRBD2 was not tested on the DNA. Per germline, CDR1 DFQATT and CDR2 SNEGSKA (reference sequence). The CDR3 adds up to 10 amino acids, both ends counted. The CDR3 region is CSAPRGGVPL.

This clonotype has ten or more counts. The DNA of the CDR3 is TGTGCCAGCAGTTTCGGTGGGGGGGGGAATGAGCAGTTCTTC. Amino acid sequence: CASSFGGGGNEQFF. The V and J genes are TRBV12-3 or TRBV12-4 and TRBJ2-1; 7 bases are a match to TRBD2. The CDR3 is 14 residues long. Losses at the gene ends were 3 bases for V and 7 bases for J; bases not matched to a gene: 6.

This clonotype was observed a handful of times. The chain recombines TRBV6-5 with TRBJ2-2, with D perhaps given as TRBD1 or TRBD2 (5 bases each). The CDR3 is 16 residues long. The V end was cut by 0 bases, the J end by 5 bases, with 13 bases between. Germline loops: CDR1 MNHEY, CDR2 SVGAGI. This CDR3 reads CASSYSGPRGTGELFF. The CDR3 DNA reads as TGTGCCAGCAGTTACTCAGGCCCGAGGGGAACCGGGGAGCTGTTTTTT.

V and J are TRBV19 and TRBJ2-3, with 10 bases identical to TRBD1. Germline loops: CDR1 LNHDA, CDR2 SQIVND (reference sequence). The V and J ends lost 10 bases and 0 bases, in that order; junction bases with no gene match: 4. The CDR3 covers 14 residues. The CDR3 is CATRQGASTDTQYF. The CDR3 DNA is TGTGCCACGAGACAGGGGGCAAGCACAGATACGCAGTATTTT.

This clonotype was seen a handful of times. CDR3 protein: CASSPEKGGITQNTEAFF. As DNA, the CDR3 is TGTGCCAGCTCACCCGAAAAGGGAGGGATAACCCAGAACACTGAAGCTTTCTTT. This chain connects TRBV18 to TRBJ1-1; no clear D gene. The germline CDR1 and CDR2 sequences are KGHSH and LQKENI. V dropped 3 bases and J dropped 1 base, with 21 bases sitting between them. This CDR3 comprises 18 residues.

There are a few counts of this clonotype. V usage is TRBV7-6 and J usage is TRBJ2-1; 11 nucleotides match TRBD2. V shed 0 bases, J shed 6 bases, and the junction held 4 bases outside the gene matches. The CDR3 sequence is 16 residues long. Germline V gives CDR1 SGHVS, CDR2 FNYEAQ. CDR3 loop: CASSLAITSGGNEQFF. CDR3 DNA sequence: TGTGCCAGCAGCTTAGCGATAACTAGCGGGGGCAATGAGCAGTTCTTC. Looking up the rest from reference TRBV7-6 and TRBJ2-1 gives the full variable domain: GAGVSQSPRYKVTKRGQDVALRCDPISGHVSLYWYRQALGQGPEFLTYFNYEAQQDKSGLPNDRFSAERPEGSISTLTIQRTEQRDSAMYRCASSLAITSGGNEQFFGPGTRLTVL.

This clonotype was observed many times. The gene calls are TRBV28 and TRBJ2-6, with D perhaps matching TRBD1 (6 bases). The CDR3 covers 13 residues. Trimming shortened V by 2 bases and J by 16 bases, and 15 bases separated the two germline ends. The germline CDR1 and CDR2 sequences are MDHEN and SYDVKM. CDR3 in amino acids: CASSLKVQGSLTF. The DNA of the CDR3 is TGTGCCAGCAGTTTAAAGGTCCAGGGGTCGCTGACTTTC.

This chain's CDR3 is CASSPRGDGELFF. The CDR3 DNA reads TGTGCCAGCAGCCCCCGGGGGGACGGGGAGCTGTTTTTT. The rearrangement uses TRBV4-2 and TRBJ2-2; TRBD2 matches at 7 bases. The CDR3 consists of 13 residues. Unmatched junction bases numbered 3, after V lost 4 bases and J lost 7 bases. The V gene's germline CDR1 is LGHNA and CDR2 YNFKEQ.

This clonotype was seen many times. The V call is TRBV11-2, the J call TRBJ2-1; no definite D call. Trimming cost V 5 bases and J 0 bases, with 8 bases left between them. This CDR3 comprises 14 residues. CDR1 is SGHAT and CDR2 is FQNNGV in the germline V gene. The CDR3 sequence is CASSPMISYNEQFF. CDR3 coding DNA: TGTGCCAGCAGCCCTATGATCTCCTACAATGAGCAGTTCTTC.

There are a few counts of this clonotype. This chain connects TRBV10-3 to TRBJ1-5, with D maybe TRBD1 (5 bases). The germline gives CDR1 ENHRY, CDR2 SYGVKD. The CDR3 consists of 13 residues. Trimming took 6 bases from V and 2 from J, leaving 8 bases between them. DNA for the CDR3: TGTGCCATCAGGCCGGGGGGCAATCAGCCCCAGCATTTT. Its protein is CAIRPGGNQPQHF.

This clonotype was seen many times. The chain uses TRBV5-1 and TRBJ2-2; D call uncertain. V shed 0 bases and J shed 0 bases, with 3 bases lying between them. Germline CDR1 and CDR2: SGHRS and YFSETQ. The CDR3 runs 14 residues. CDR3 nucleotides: TGCGCCAGCAGCTTGGACACGAACACCGGGGAGCTGTTTTTT. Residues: CASSLDTNTGELFF.

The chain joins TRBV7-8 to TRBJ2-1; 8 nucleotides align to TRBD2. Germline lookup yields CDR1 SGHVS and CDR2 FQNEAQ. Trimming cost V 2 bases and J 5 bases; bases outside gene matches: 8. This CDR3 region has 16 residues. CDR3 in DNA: TGTGCCAGCAGCTTATGGGCCAGCGGGAGAGACAATGAGCAGTTCTTC. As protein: CASSLWASGRDNEQFF.

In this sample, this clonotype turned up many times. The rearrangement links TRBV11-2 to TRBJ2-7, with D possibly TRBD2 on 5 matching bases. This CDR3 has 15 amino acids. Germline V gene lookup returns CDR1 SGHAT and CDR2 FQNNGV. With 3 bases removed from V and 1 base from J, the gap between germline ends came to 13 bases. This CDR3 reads CASSFGLLGSYEQYF. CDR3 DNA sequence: TGTGCCAGCAGCTTCGGACTTCTAGGATCCTACGAGCAGTACTTC. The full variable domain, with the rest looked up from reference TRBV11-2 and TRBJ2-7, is EAGVAQSPRYKIIEKRQSVAFWCNPISGHATLYWYQQILGQGPKLLIQFQNNGVVDDSQLPKDRFSAERLKGVDSTLKIQPAKLEDSAVYLCASSFGLLGSYEQYFGPGTRLTVT.

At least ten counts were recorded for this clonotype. The CDR3 region has the DNA TGTGCCAGCAGCCCACCTAGCGGGAGGTCCTACAATGAGCAGTTCTTC. It codes for CASSPPSGRSYNEQFF. The chain is built from TRBV9 and TRBJ2-1, with TRBD2 identical over 11 bases. The CDR3 is 16 amino acids. V gave up 4 bases and J gave up 1 base; unmatched junction bases: 4. In germline, CDR1 is SGDLS, CDR2 YYNGEE.

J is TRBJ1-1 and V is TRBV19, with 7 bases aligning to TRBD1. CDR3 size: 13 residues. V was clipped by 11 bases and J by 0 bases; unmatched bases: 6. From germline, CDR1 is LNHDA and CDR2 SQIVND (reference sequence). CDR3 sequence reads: CASHRGMNTEAFF. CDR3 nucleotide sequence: TGTGCCTCCCACAGGGGCATGAACACTGAAGCTTTCTTT.

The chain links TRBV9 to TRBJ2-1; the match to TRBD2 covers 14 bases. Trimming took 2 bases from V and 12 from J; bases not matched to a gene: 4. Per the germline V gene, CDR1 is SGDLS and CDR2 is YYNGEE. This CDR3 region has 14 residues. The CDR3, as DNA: TGTGCCAGCAGCGTGGGACTAGCGGGAGTCTCGCAGTTCTTC. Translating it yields CASSVGLAGVSQFF.

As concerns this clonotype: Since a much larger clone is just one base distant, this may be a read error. This chain's CDR3 is CASSLWGFSPIHF. Written as DNA, the CDR3 is TGTGCCAGCAGTTTATGGGGTTTCTCACCCATCCACTTT. This chain joins TRBV28 and TRBJ1-6; D remains ambiguous. CDR1 is MDHEN, CDR2 SYDVKM, per germline. The CDR3 runs 13 residues. The complete variable domain, with remaining parts taken from reference TRBV28 and TRBJ1-6, reads DVKVTQSSRYLVKRTGEKVFLECVQDMDHENMFWYRQDPGLGLRLIYFSYDVKMKEKGDIPEGYSVSREKKERFSLILESASTNQTSMYLCASSLWGFSPIHFGNGTRLTVT.

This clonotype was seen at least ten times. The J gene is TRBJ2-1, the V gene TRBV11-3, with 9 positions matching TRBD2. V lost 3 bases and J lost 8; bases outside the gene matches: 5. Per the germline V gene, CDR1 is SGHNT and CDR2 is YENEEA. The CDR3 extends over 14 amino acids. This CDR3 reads CASSLLAGIYEQFF. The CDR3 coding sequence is TGTGCCAGCAGCTTGCTAGCGGGAATATATGAGCAGTTCTTC.

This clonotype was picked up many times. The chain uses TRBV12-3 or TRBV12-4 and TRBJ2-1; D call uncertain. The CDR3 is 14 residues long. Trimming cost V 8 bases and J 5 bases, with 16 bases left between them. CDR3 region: CASVHTNSNNEQFF. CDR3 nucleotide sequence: TGTGCCAGCGTCCACACGAACAGCAACAATGAGCAGTTCTTC.

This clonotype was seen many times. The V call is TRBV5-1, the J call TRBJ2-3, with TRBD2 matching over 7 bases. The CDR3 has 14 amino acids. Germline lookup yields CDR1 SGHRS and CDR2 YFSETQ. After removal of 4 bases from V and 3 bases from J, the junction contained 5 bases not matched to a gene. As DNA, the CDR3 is TGCGCCAGCAGCGGACCGGGGGGTACAGATACGCAGTATTTT. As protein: CASSGPGGTDTQYF.

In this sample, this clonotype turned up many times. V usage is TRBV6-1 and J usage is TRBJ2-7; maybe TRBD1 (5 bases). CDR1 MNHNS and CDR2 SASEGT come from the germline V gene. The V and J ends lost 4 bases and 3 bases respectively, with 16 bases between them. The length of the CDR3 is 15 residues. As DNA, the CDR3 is TGTGCCAGCAGTGTGCAACCCCAGGGCAACTACGAGCAGTACTTC. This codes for CASSVQPQGNYEQYF.

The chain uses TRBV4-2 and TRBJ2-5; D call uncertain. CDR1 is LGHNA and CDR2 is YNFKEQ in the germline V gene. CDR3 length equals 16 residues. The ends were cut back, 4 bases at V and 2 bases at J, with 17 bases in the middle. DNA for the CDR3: TGTGCCAGCAGCCTCTGGATATCGGGTAGACAAGAGACCCAGTACTTC. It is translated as CASSLWISGRQETQYF.

CDR3 in amino acids: CASTPTGAGNTGELFF. DNA for the CDR3: TGTGCCAGCACGCCTACAGGGGCGGGGAACACCGGGGAGCTGTTTTTT. The chain has TRBV28 and TRBJ2-2, with TRBD1 matching 7 bases. Germline lookup yields CDR1 MDHEN and CDR2 SYDVKM. The CDR3 has 16 amino acids. Trimming at V came to 7 bases and at J to 1 base, leaving 9 bases not matched to a gene.

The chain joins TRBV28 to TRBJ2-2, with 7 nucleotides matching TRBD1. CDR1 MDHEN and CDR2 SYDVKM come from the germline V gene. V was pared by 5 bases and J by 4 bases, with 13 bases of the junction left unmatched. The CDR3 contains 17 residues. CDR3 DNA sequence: TGTGCCAGCAGTCCGCTGGACAGGTTGACGACCACCGGGGAGCTGTTTTTT. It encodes CASSPLDRLTTTGELFF.

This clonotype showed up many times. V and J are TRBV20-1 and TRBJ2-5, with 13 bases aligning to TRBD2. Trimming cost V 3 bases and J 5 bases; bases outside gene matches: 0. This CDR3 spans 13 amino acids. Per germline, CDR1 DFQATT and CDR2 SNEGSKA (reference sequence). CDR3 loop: CSARTSGRETQYF. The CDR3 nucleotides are TGCAGTGCTAGGACTAGCGGGAGGGAGACCCAGTACTTC.

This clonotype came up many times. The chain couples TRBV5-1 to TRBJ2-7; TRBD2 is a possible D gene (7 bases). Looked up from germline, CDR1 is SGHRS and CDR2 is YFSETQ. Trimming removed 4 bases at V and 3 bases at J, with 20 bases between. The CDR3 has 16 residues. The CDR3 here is CASSPRRGRDIYEQYF. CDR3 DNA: TGCGCCAGCAGCCCCAGGCGGGGGCGAGACATCTACGAGCAGTACTTC.

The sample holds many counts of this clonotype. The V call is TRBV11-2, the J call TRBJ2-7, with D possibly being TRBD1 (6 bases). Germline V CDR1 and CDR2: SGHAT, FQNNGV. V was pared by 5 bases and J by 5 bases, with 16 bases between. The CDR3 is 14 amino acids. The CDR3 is CASSAVGRGHEQYF. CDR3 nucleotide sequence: TGTGCCAGCAGCGCCGTGGGCAGGGGCCACGAGCAGTACTTC.

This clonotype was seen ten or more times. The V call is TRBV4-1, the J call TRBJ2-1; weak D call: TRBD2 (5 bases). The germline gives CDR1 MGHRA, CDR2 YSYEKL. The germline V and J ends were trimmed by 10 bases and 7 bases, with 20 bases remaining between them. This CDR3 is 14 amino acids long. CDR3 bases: TGCGCCACCAGTCCGGGGTATTTAGAGAATGAGCAGTTCTTC. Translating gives CATSPGYLENEQFF.

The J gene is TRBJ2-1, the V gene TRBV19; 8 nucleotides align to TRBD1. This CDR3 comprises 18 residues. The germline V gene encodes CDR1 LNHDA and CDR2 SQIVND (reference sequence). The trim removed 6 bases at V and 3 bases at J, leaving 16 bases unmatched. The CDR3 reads CASSHIGQGYSIYNEQFF. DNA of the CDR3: TGTGCCAGTAGCCACATCGGACAGGGCTATAGCATCTACAATGAGCAGTTCTTC.